A selection of T cell receptor beta chains follows, all from one sample in a study of blood T cell repertoires in COVID-19. The repertoire was sequenced with immunoSEQ multiplex PCR; TCRdb's copy has only in-frame clones and lacks some. The table records roughly 200,000 clones, 70% to 90% of them present only once. Sequenced material: PBMCs or T cells enriched from blood (not recorded which). Receptor source: a man younger than 45 who had recovered from COVID-19. CDR3s leave out the opening cysteine and the closing phenylalanine or tryptophan. Each record gives: V gene, J gene, clone size, CDR3 protein. Where a row states a size, it is once, few, many or the class of an expanded clone; other rows omit it.

v_call: TRBV3-1/TRBV3-2; j_call: TRBJ2-7; clone_size: few; cdr3_aa: ASKMVGSYEQY
v_call: TRBV30; j_call: TRBJ2-3; clone_size: NA; cdr3_aa: AWSGRGEVDTQY
v_call: TRBV29-1; j_call: TRBJ2-7; clone_size: NA; cdr3_aa: SVPGTGGFEQY
v_call: TRBV19; j_call: TRBJ2-1; clone_size: NA; cdr3_aa: ASSKQPSSGPYNEQF
v_call: TRBV6-2/TRBV6-3; j_call: TRBJ2-4; clone_size: NA; cdr3_aa: ASSRRTGGKGNIQY
v_call: TRBV7-2; j_call: TRBJ2-7; clone_size: NA; cdr3_aa: ASSLVRDPLYEQY
v_call: TRBV19; j_call: TRBJ1-1; clone_size: NA; cdr3_aa: ASFSNRKGNTEAF
v_call: TRBV2; j_call: TRBJ1-2; clone_size: NA; cdr3_aa: ASSRLGYGYT
v_call: TRBV2; j_call: TRBJ2-5; clone_size: NA; cdr3_aa: ASYGGQGIETQY
v_call: TRBV3-1/TRBV3-2; j_call: TRBJ2-7; clone_size: NA; cdr3_aa: ASSQVADEQY
v_call: TRBV11-1; j_call: TRBJ1-1; clone_size: once; cdr3_aa: ASSSGTGVLNTEAF
v_call: TRBV7-9; j_call: TRBJ1-1; clone_size: NA; cdr3_aa: ASSPSEFWSAEAF
v_call: TRBV7-9; j_call: TRBJ2-5; clone_size: NA; cdr3_aa: ASSYPGGRETQY
v_call: TRBV24-1; j_call: TRBJ2-1; clone_size: NA; cdr3_aa: ATSDLGTSWENEQF
v_call: TRBV3-1/TRBV3-2; j_call: TRBJ1-3; clone_size: NA; cdr3_aa: ASSQWAASGNTIY
v_call: TRBV5-5; j_call: TRBJ1-5; clone_size: NA; cdr3_aa: ASSLSQGRQPQH
v_call: TRBV30; j_call: TRBJ2-1; clone_size: NA; cdr3_aa: AWAGTSGYNEQF
v_call: TRBV3-1/TRBV3-2; j_call: TRBJ2-1; clone_size: NA; cdr3_aa: ASSQDFGTSKFDEQF
v_call: TRBV15; j_call: TRBJ2-7; clone_size: NA; cdr3_aa: ATSWGGGTYEQY
v_call: TRBV4-1; j_call: TRBJ1-5; clone_size: once; cdr3_aa: ASSPGRGQGYNQPQH
v_call: TRBV28; j_call: TRBJ1-5; clone_size: NA; cdr3_aa: ASRTGGSSNQPQH
v_call: TRBV24-1; j_call: TRBJ1-2; clone_size: once; cdr3_aa: ATSVAGVDGYT
v_call: TRBV7-8; j_call: TRBJ2-1; clone_size: NA; cdr3_aa: ASSLSRLAGAYNEQF
v_call: TRBV27; j_call: TRBJ1-4; clone_size: NA; cdr3_aa: ASSPGAGLINEKLF
v_call: TRBV12-3/TRBV12-4; j_call: TRBJ1-2; clone_size: NA; cdr3_aa: ASQGGGYT
v_call: TRBV4-3; j_call: TRBJ1-5; clone_size: few; cdr3_aa: ASSQERAGRPQH
v_call: TRBV19; j_call: TRBJ1-5; clone_size: NA; cdr3_aa: ASSIQGGNQPQH
v_call: TRBV13; j_call: TRBJ2-7; clone_size: few; cdr3_aa: ASSLARSSGSSYEQY
v_call: TRBV19; j_call: TRBJ1-3; clone_size: NA; cdr3_aa: ASSGQEPTGNTIY
v_call: TRBV6-5; j_call: TRBJ1-5; clone_size: once; cdr3_aa: ASSIGGTNQPQH
v_call: TRBV18; j_call: TRBJ1-2; clone_size: NA; cdr3_aa: ASSPGRDYGYT
v_call: TRBV11-2; j_call: TRBJ2-1; clone_size: NA; cdr3_aa: ASSWGQGDEQF
v_call: TRBV10-3; j_call: TRBJ1-2; clone_size: NA; cdr3_aa: AIRLTGTDYGYT
v_call: TRBV19; j_call: TRBJ2-7; clone_size: NA; cdr3_aa: ASSKETGVYEQY
v_call: TRBV24-1; j_call: TRBJ1-1; clone_size: NA; cdr3_aa: ATSERTDTEAF
v_call: TRBV4-3; j_call: TRBJ1-2; clone_size: NA; cdr3_aa: ASSQASQGAYGYT
v_call: TRBV9; j_call: TRBJ2-5; clone_size: few; cdr3_aa: ASSLTSGRETQY
v_call: TRBV18; j_call: TRBJ2-2; clone_size: NA; cdr3_aa: ASSLTLTGETGELF
v_call: TRBV2; j_call: TRBJ2-7; clone_size: NA; cdr3_aa: ASSWTGRSYEQY
v_call: TRBV5-1; j_call: TRBJ2-7; clone_size: once; cdr3_aa: ASSLAGVPIYEQY
v_call: TRBV4-3; j_call: TRBJ2-7; clone_size: NA; cdr3_aa: ASSQSTGGYEQY
v_call: TRBV6-1; j_call: TRBJ2-5; clone_size: once; cdr3_aa: ASSEQGALMAETQY
v_call: TRBV30; j_call: TRBJ1-2; clone_size: NA; cdr3_aa: AWSVWTERNYGYT
v_call: TRBV15; j_call: TRBJ1-2; clone_size: NA; cdr3_aa: ATSRDRGNIGSYGYT
v_call: TRBV5-1; j_call: TRBJ2-1; clone_size: NA; cdr3_aa: ASSLLSGRDYNEQF
v_call: TRBV4-1; j_call: TRBJ2-7; clone_size: NA; cdr3_aa: ASSQDWTDYEQY
v_call: TRBV27; j_call: TRBJ2-7; clone_size: NA; cdr3_aa: ASSATGTSYEQY
v_call: TRBV4-1; j_call: TRBJ1-2; clone_size: NA; cdr3_aa: ASRSRDRERGYGYT
v_call: TRBV9; j_call: TRBJ1-3; clone_size: NA; cdr3_aa: ASSVADSGNTIY
v_call: TRBV14; j_call: TRBJ2-2; clone_size: NA; cdr3_aa: ASSRAGQGIAGELF
v_call: TRBV2; j_call: TRBJ1-5; clone_size: NA; cdr3_aa: ASSDRARGSQPQH
v_call: TRBV6-2/TRBV6-3; j_call: TRBJ1-1; clone_size: NA; cdr3_aa: ASSPRDRGGSSTEAF
v_call: TRBV7-2; j_call: TRBJ2-7; clone_size: once; cdr3_aa: ASSPYRELSEQY
v_call: TRBV19; j_call: TRBJ2-1; clone_size: NA; cdr3_aa: ASSRGSTRWDEQF